The present entry profiles one T cell receptor (beta chain) with its context. Its cognate antigen is unknown. Per germline, CDR1 SGHAT and CDR2 FQNNGV. The germline V and J ends were trimmed by 3 bases and 3 bases, with 12 bases remaining between them. The length of the CDR3 is 14 residues. The data were obtained in a study of T cells in localized non-small cell lung cancer. Whole-study findings and limits: Adjacent lung tissue had a median 57 of the top 100 clones found in the tumor. Heterogeneity remains possible because sequencing was limited to only one tumor region. Longer overall survival accompanied higher blood T cell density. Compared with tumor, uninvolved adjacent lung displayed greater T cell clonality, ranking highest overall.

The table came from immunoSEQ multiplex PCR; TCRdb's copy has only in-frame clones and leaves some out. The sample consists of around 31,000 clones, 85% to 95% of them appearing once. The TCR originated in a woman aged 40-69 years with stage I lung adenocarcinoma. This chain joins TRBV11-2 and TRBJ2-7; no reliable D call. Specimen: peripheral blood, collected before any cancer treatment. The CDR3 DNA follows: TGTGCCAGCAGCTTCGAGGTTGGAATCTACGAGCAGTACTTC. Translation: CASSFEVGIYEQYF. Looking up the rest from reference TRBV11-2 and TRBJ2-7 gives the full variable domain: EAGVAQSPRYKIIEKRQSVAFWCNPISGHATLYWYQQILGQGPKLLIQFQNNGVVDDSQLPKDRFSAERLKGVDSTLKIQPAKLEDSAVYLCASSFEVGIYEQYFGPGTRLTVT.